This record looks at one T cell receptor (beta chain) sequence and its context. As yet, its antigen is unknown. It was RNA transcripts that yielded the amplified TCR beta CDR3 regions. The TCR CDR3 first-round RT-PCR relied on the HTBI primer set. Via MiXCR, TCRdb re-called the multiplex PCR reads, giving one row per CDR3 protein. This table holds roughly 640,000 distinct CDR3 sequences, about a sixth found once. The data were taken from a study of T cells in Graves' hyperthyroidism and ophthalmopathy. Whole-study findings and limits: A model of 13 V-J features distinguished ophthalmopathy from stable hyperthyroidism. Among thyroid clonotypes expanded above 0.001, most also appeared in blood.

Clinical symptoms, serum thyroxine, TRAb, thyroid ultrasound and orbital computed tomography informed diagnoses. Germline values: CDR1 SQVTM, CDR2 ANQGSEA. CDR3 length equals 12 residues. The sample taken for sequencing was blood. The clonotype comes from a middle-aged woman with Graves' ophthalmopathy. This sequence joins TRBV29-1 and TRBJ2-3; D gene uncertain. The J call is in doubt because the DNA end fits TRBJ1-5 better. The CDR3 DNA reads TGCAGCGTTCGCTCGAACAGAGATACGCAGCATTTT. As protein: CSVRSNRDTQHF.